This is a list of T cell receptor beta chains from one sample in a study of T cells and Merkel cell carcinoma outcomes. Clones were read by immunoSEQ multiplex PCR, and TCRdb kept only the in-frame ones, dropping some. The top ten clones hold roughly 10% of a sample with over 15,000 clones, roughly 79% of them seen once. Specimen: tumor tissue from Merkel cell carcinoma. The receptors come from a human donor with Merkel cell carcinoma. The CDR3 runs from the conserved cysteine through the conserved F or W. A D gene is named only where the DNA matches it firmly. A clone size is listed for some rows: how often the clone was seen (once, few, many), or a class if it is expanded.

TRBD1,TRBJ2-1,TRBV6-1,few,TGTGCCAGCAGTGAAGTTTCCGGGACAGGGAGAAATGAGCAGTTCTTC,CASSEVSGTGRNEQFF
TRBD1,TRBJ1-2,TRBV5-1,.,TGCGCCAGCAGCTCGGGACAGGGGGACTATGGCTACACCTTC,CASSSGQGDYGYTF
.,TRBJ1-1,TRBV29-1,.,TGCAGCGTTGTGGGCAGTTACAACACTGAAGCTTTCTTT,CSVVGSYNTEAFF
TRBD2,TRBJ2-1,TRBV7-9,.,TGTGCCAGCAGCTTAGAAGCGGGGCTAGCGGGGGTCAATGAGCAGTTCTTC,CASSLEAGLAGVNEQFF
.,TRBJ1-4,TRBV27,.,TGTGCCAGCAGTTTATATGGTGTGGTGTCCAGTTGGGAAAAACTGTTTTTT,CASSLYGVVSSWEKLFF
TRBD2,TRBJ2-7,TRBV2,.,TGTGCCAGCAGTGGACTAGCGGAGGCCTACGAGCAGTACTTC,CASSGLAEAYEQYF
.,TRBJ1-2,TRBV5-8,once,TGTGCCAGCAGCTGGGAGGGTAACTATGACTACACCTTC,CASSWEGNYDYTF
.,TRBJ2-7,TRBV15,once,TGTGCCACCTCTCTCCCCGGGGGCGGACTCTACGAGCAGTACTTC,CATSLPGGGLYEQYF
.,TRBJ1-2,TRBV2,.,TGTGCCAGCAGTGAGTTTGCAGGCTATGGCTACACCTTC,CASSEFAGYGYTF
.,TRBJ1-4,TRBV29-1,.,TGCAGTGCTTCGACCGGGGCTAATGAAAAACTGTTTTTT,CSASTGANEKLFF
.,TRBJ2-2,TRBV9,.,TGTGCCAGCAGCTTGGGGCCGAACACCGGGGAGCTGTTTTTT,CASSLGPNTGELFF
TRBD2,TRBJ2-3,TRBV28,.,TGTGCCAGCAGTCCGTACTCTAGCGGGAGGGCCGCTAGCACAGATACGCAGTATTTT,CASSPYSSGRAASTDTQYF
.,TRBJ2-4,TRBV25-1,.,TGTGCCAGCAGTGAAGGAACATGGGACATTCAGTACTTC,CASSEGTWDIQYF
TRBD1,TRBJ2-2,TRBV6-5,.,TGTGCCAGCAGGCGGACAGGGGGCACCGGGGAGCTGTTTTTT,CASRRTGGTGELFF
.,TRBJ1-2,TRBV19,once,TGTGCCAGCCTAAATTTGGGTGGCTACACCTTC,CASLNLGGYTF
.,TRBJ2-7,TRBV2,.,TGTGCCAGCAGTGAAGCGGGGTGGTCCTACGAGCAGTACTTC,CASSEAGWSYEQYF
.,TRBJ2-4,TRBV27,.,TGTGCCAGCAGTCCCGCGGCCAAAAACATTCAGTACTTC,CASSPAAKNIQYF
TRBD2,TRBJ2-7,TRBV27,.,TGTGCCAGCAGTTTTCCGGGGGGGTTTGAGCAGTACTTC,CASSFPGGFEQYF
.,TRBJ2-3,TRBV2,.,TGTGCCAGCAGTGGTAATTTTCTAAACTCTTATTTT,CASSGNFLNSYF
.,TRBJ1-1,TRBV11-3,.,TGTGCCAGCAGCTTAATCGGGGGTAGCACTGAAGCTTTCTTT,CASSLIGGSTEAFF
.,TRBJ2-5,TRBV7-9,.,TGTGCCAGCAGCTTAGGAGCGGAGGTGGGAGAGACCCAGTACTTC,CASSLGAEVGETQYF
.,TRBJ1-2,TRBV9,.,TGTGCCAGCAGCGTGGGTCACTATGGCTACACCTTC,CASSVGHYGYTF
.,TRBJ2-1,TRBV5-1,.,TGCGCCAGCAGCCCGACAGGGGAGGGGTACAATGAGCAGTTCTTC,CASSPTGEGYNEQFF
TRBD2,TRBJ2-1,TRBV2,.,TGTGCCAGCAGTAGATTAGCGGGGGGGACCTACAATGAGCAGTTCTTC,CASSRLAGGTYNEQFF
.,TRBJ1-5,TRBV6-1,.,TGTGCCACCATGACATTGGCCCTCAATCAGCCCCAGCATTTT,CATMTLALNQPQHF
.,TRBJ1-5,TRBV28,.,TGTGCCAGCAGTTCACGGGGGGGCAGTAGCAATCAGCCCCAGCATTTT,CASSSRGGSSNQPQHF
.,TRBJ2-5,TRBV6-1,few,TGTGCCAGCAGATCAGAGACCCAGTACTTC,CASRSETQYF
TRBD2,TRBJ2-3,TRBV18,few,TGTGCCAGCTCACCGAGACTAGCGGGGGACCATAATACGCAGTATTTT,CASSPRLAGDHNTQYF
.,TRBJ2-7,TRBV6-6,.,TGTGCCAGCAGTTACGTAAGGGGCTCGGGCGAGCAGTACTTC,CASSYVRGSGEQYF
.,TRBJ1-1,TRBV9,.,TGTGCCAGCAGCGCCGCGCCCCATGTGAACACTGAAGCTTTCTTT,CASSAAPHVNTEAFF
.,TRBJ1-2,TRBV5-6,.,TGTGCCAGCAGCTTAGAGAGGTGGGGGGGCTACACCTTC,CASSLERWGGYTF
.,TRBJ1-1,TRBV11-2,few,TGTGCCAGCAGTCATAATATCCTGGGGGCTTTCTTT,CASSHNILGAFF
.,TRBJ2-7,TRBV5-5,.,TGTGCCAGCAGCTTTGGTTTTTACGAGCAGTACTTC,CASSFGFYEQYF
.,TRBJ1-2,TRBV28,.,TGTGCCAGCAGTTTAAATCCCGGGGAGGGCTACACCTTC,CASSLNPGEGYTF
.,TRBJ2-7,TRBV12-2,.,TGTGCAAGTCGCTTAGCGAGGCAGTACTTC,CASRLARQYF
TRBD2,TRBJ2-5,TRBV9,.,TGTGCCAGCAGCGTAGACAGCGGGAGGGGTGAGACCCAGTACTTC,CASSVDSGRGETQYF
TRBD1,TRBJ1-6,TRBV18,.,TGTGCCAGCTCACCACCTGGACAGGGGGTGAATGATTCACCCCTCCACTTT,CASSPPGQGVNDSPLHF
TRBD1,TRBJ1-1,TRBV18,.,TGTGCCAGCTCAGCAGACAGGGGAACTGAAGCTTTCTTT,CASSADRGTEAFF
.,TRBJ2-2,TRBV29-1,.,TGCAGCGTTGAAGGGGCAGTCGCGAACACCGGGGAGCTGTTTTTT,CSVEGAVANTGELFF
.,TRBJ1-5,TRBV19,.,TGTGCCAGTAACCCAGGGAGAGGTCAGCCCCAGCATTTT,CASNPGRGQPQHF
TRBD2,TRBJ2-1,TRBV7-3,.,TGTGCCAGCAGCCCGCAACTAGCGGGGGGCTACAATGAGCAGTTCTTC,CASSPQLAGGYNEQFF
.,TRBJ1-3,TRBV5-1,.,TGCGCCAGCAGGCCACTGGGGCCTGGAAACACCATATATTTT,CASRPLGPGNTIYF
TRBD2,TRBJ2-3,TRBV4-1,.,TGCGCCAGCAGCCAAGATTTCAGGGCTAGCGGGGGGCCTTACACAGATACGCAGTATTTT,CASSQDFRASGGPYTDTQYF
.,TRBJ1-1,TRBV6-1,.,.,CASSVWRRTGVFFGTEAFF